The clone carrying this TCR beta chain has a handful of counts. The target antigen is unknown. The J segment lost 4 bases and the V segment lost 5 bases, leaving 14 bases of the junction unmatched. This CDR3 has 17 residues. Germline V gives CDR1 SGHAT, CDR2 FQNNGV. This record belongs to a study of blood T cells in healthy people across ages. Study observations and caveats: A roughly linear fall in TCR beta diversity per million T cells was seen with increasing age.

A second PCR, run for roughly 7 to 12 cycles, used a sample-barcoded 5' primer plus a J-beta primer mix. MiXCR, run by TCRdb on the 5' RACE reads, gives a single entry per CDR3 protein. The sample lists nearly 1 million distinct CDR3 sequences; roughly 47% were seen once. Sample donors were healthy Caucasian individuals that came from Russia, aged roughly 6 to 100. Peripheral blood from each donor was collected in a volume of approximately 10 milliliters. This chain joins TRBV11-2 and TRBJ2-3; 8 bases align to TRBD2. Sequencing was carried out using blood. This receptor was identified in a woman aged 60-70 years in good health. CDR3 loop: CASSGLRGGRRADTQYF. CDR3 sequence (DNA): TGTGCCAGCAGCGGACTCCGCGGCGGGAGGAGGGCAGATACGCAGTATTTT.